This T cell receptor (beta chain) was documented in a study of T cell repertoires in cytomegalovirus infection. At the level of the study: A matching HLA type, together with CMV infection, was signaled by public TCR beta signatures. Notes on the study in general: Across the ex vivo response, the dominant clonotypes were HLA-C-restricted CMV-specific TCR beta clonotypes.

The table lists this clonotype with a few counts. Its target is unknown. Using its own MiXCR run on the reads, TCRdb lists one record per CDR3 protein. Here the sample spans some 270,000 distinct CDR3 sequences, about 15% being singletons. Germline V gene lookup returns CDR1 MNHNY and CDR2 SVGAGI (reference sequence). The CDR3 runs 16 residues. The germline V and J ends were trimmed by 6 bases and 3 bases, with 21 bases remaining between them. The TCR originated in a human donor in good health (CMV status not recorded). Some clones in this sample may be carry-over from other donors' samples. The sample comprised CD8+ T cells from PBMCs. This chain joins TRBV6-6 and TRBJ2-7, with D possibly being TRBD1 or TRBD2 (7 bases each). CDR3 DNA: TGTGCCAGCAGCCCAGGGGGGGGAGGTACCTACTACGAGCAGTACTTC. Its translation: CASSPGGGGTYYEQYF.